The 11 T cell receptor beta chains given below trace back to one sample, sequenced in a study of T-cell reconstitution after alpha-beta-depleted transplantation in children. Unique molecular identifiers featured in how the TCRbeta library was prepared. TCRdb reprocessed the PCR reads with MiXCR, giving one entry per CDR3 protein. Among nearly 550,000 distinct CDR3 sequences listed, around 20% were seen once. Sequencing used PBMCs from the stem cell graft donor, obtained from the stem cell graft. Receptors originate from a human donor who donated a stem cell graft to a child with acute lymphoblastic leukemia.

The rearrangement joins TRBV4-1 to TRBJ2-3; either TRBD1 or TRBD2 may fit D (5 bases each). V dropped 2 bases and J dropped 2 bases, with 23 bases sitting between them. CDR1 is MGHRA and CDR2 is YSYEKL in the germline V gene. CDR3 length: 19 amino acids. CDR3 nucleotide sequence: TGCGCCAGCAGCCAAACCCTTTACGGGACCACCGACAACACAGATACGCAGTATTTT. Protein sequence: CASSQTLYGTTDNTDTQYF.

This clonotype was seen more than once but under ten times. The gene calls are TRBV12-3 or TRBV12-4 and TRBJ2-1; no clear D gene. Trimming left V 6 bases short and J 0 bases short, with 15 bases between. This CDR3 is 16 amino acids long. CDR3: CASSPPALSSYNEQFF. The CDR3 DNA reads as TGTGCCAGCAGCCCCCCAGCGTTGAGCTCCTACAATGAGCAGTTCTTC.

The J gene is TRBJ2-2, the V gene TRBV23-1, with D perhaps assigned TRBD1 or TRBD2 (5 bases each). TRBV23-1 is identified as an open reading frame with a role that is uncertain. The length of the CDR3 is 17 residues. V lost 5 bases and J 6 bases, leaving 22 bases between the germline ends. The CDR3 loop is CASSAQARGRGAGELFF. CDR3 DNA sequence: TGCGCCAGCAGTGCCCAGGCGAGGGGCCGGGGAGCCGGGGAGCTGTTTTTT.

V gene TRBV12-3 or TRBV12-4 combines with J gene TRBJ1-4; 7 bases agree with TRBD1. This CDR3 has 13 amino acids. The trim removed 5 bases at V and 7 bases at J, leaving 4 bases unmatched. The CDR3 DNA sequence: TGTGCCAGCAGTGAGGGGGCTGGTGAAAAACTGTTTTTT. This codes for CASSEGAGEKLFF.

This clonotype showed up just a few times. The chain uses TRBV7-2 and TRBJ2-3; 10 bases fit TRBD2. J gave up 1 base and V 4 bases, and 2 bases lay outside the gene matches. The CDR3 totals 15 residues. CDR1 SGHTA and CDR2 FQGNSA come from the germline V gene. CDR3 protein: CASSWLAGGTDTQYF. The CDR3 DNA is TGTGCCAGCAGCTGGCTAGCGGGAGGCACAGATACGCAGTATTTT.

This chain uses TRBV12-3 or TRBV12-4 with TRBJ1-2; tentative D call: TRBD1 (6 bases). The CDR3 is 14 residues long. Trimming left V 6 bases short and J 4 bases short, with 15 bases between. This CDR3 reads CASRGRTASYGYTF. The CDR3 DNA sequence: TGTGCCAGCAGGGGAAGGACAGCTTCCTATGGCTACACCTTC.

This clonotype has a handful of counts. The rearrangement joins TRBV12-3 or TRBV12-4 to TRBJ2-1; the D gene is possibly TRBD2 (6 bases). Trimming stripped 6 bases from V and 4 bases from J, with 13 bases between. The CDR3 loop spans 14 amino acids. The CDR3 sequence is CASSPGAGYNEQFF. The CDR3 DNA is TGTGCCAGCAGCCCTGGGGCGGGATACAATGAGCAGTTCTTC.

This clonotype was recorded a few times. V and J are TRBV29-1 and TRBJ2-5, with 7 positions matching TRBD1. V dropped 4 bases and J dropped 1; count of bases not matched to a gene: 9. There are 15 residues in the CDR3. Germline CDR1 SQVTM, CDR2 ANQGSEA. In DNA form, the CDR3 reads TGCAGCGTTGTCCCCCACTGGGACAGCCAAGAGACCCAGTACTTC. Translation gives CSVVPHWDSQETQYF.

This rearrangement joins TRBV7-8 to TRBJ2-2; D is perhaps TRBD2 (6 bases). Germline-derived CDR1 and CDR2 are SGHVS and FQNEAQ. V was cut by 6 bases and J by 1 base, with 15 bases left in between. This CDR3 region has 16 residues. The CDR3 sequence is CASSSRRDENTGELFF. CDR3 in DNA: TGTGCCAGCAGTTCTAGGCGGGACGAGAACACCGGGGAGCTGTTTTTT. Variable domain in full (rest from reference TRBV7-8 and TRBJ2-2): GAGVSQSPRYKVAKRGQDVALRCDPISGHVSLFWYQQALGQGPEFLTYFQNEAQLDKSGLPSDRFFAERPEGSVSTLKIQRTQQEDSAVYLCASSSRRDENTGELFFGEGSRLTVL.

The CDR3 DNA reads as TGTGCCAGCAGTGGAATTGCGGGGCGGGGTTTTGATGAGCAGTTCTTC. Its translation: CASSGIAGRGFDEQFF. The rearrangement joins TRBV2 to TRBJ2-1, with a possible D match to TRBD2 (6 bases). Germline lookup yields CDR1 SNHLY and CDR2 FYNNEI. This CDR3 spans 16 amino acids. The germline V and J ends were trimmed by 4 bases and 8 bases, with 21 bases remaining between them.

This clonotype was detected only a few times. The J gene is TRBJ2-7, the V gene TRBV5-1, with TRBD2 matching 10 bases. CDR3 length equals 14 residues. The J segment lost 3 bases and the V segment lost 2 bases, leaving 2 bases of the junction unmatched. CDR1 is SGHRS and CDR2 is YFSETQ in the germline V gene. As DNA, the CDR3 is TGCGCCAGCAGCTTCCTAGCGGGGGACTACGAGCAGTACTTC. Translation gives CASSFLAGDYEQYF.